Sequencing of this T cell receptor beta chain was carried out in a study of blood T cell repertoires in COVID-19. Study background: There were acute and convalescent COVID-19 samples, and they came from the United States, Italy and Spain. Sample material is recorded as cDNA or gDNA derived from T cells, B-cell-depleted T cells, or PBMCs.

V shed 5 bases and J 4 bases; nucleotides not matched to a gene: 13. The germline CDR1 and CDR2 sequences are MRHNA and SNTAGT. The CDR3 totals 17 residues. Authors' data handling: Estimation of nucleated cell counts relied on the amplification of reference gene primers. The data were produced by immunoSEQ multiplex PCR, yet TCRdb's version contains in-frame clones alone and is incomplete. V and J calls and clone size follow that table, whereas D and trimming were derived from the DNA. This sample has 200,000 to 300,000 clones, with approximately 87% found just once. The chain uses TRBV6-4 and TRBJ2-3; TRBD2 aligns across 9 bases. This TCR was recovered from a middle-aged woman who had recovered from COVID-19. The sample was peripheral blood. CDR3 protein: CASSSEWSGGRADTQYF. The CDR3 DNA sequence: TGTGCCAGCAGTTCAGAGTGGAGCGGGGGGCGCGCAGATACGCAGTATTTT.